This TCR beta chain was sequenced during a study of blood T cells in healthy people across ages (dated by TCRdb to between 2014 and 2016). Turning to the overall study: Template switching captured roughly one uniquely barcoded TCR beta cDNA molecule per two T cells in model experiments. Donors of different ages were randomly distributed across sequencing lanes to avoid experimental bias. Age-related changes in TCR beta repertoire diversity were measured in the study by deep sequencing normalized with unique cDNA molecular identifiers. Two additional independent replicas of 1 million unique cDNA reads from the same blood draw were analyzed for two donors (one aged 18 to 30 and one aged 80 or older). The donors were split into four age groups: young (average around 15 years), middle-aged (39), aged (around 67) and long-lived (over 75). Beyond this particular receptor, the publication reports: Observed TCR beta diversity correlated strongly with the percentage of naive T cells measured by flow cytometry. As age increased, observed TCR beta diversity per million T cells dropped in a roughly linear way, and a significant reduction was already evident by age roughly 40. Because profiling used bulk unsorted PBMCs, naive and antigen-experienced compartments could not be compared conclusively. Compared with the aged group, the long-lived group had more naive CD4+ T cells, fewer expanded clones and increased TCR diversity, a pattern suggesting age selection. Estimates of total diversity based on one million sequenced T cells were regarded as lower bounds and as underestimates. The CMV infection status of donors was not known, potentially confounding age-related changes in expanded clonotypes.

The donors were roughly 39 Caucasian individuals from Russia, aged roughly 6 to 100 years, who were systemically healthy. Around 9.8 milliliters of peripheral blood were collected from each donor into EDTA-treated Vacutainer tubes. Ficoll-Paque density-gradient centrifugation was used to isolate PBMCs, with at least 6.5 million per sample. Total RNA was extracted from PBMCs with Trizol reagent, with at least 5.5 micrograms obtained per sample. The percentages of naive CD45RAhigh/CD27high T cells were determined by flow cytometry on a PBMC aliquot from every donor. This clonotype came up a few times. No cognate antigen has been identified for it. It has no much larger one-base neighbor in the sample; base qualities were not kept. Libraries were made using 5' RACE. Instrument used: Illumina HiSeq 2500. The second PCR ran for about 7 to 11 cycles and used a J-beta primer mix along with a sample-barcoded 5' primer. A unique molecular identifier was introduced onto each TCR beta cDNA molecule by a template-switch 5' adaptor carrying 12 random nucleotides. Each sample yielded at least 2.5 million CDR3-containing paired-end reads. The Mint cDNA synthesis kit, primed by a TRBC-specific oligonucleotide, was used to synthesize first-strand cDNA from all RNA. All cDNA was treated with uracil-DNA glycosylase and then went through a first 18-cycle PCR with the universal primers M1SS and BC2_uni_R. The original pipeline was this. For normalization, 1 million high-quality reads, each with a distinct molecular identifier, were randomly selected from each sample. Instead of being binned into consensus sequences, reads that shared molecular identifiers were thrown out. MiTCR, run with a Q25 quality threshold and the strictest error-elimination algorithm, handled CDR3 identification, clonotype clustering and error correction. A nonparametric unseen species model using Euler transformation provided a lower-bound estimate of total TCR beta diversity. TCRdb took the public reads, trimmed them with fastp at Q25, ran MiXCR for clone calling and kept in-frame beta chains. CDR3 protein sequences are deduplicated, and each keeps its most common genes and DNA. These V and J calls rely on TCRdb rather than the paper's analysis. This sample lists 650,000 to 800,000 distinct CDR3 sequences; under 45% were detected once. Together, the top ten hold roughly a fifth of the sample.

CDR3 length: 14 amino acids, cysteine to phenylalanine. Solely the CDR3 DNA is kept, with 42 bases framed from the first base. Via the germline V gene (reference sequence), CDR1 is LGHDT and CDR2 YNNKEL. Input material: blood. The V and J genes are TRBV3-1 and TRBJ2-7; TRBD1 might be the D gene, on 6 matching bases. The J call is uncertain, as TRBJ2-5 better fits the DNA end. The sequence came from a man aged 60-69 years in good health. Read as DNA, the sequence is TGTGCCAGCAGCCTTGGGACACTAAAAGAGACCCAGTACTTC. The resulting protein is CASSLGTLKETQYF.